The sequence of this T cell receptor (beta chain) was determined in a study of T-cell memory formation after mild COVID-19. Study as a whole: The two donors had largely donor-specific TCR clusters.

From 5'RACE with constant-segment primers came TCR alpha and TCR beta cDNA libraries that carried sample barcodes and UMIs. Using its own MiXCR run on the 5' RACE reads, TCRdb lists one record per CDR3 protein. In the table there are a few hundred thousand distinct CDR3 sequences, about a sixth of which are singletons. The V gene lost 0 bases and the J gene lost 6 bases, with 1 base spanning the gap. CDR3 size: 11 residues. The germline V gene has CDR1 KGHDR and CDR2 SFDVKD. The sample taken for sequencing was PBMCs or a T cell subset sorted from them (not recorded which). This sequence joins TRBV24-1 and TRBJ1-2; D remains ambiguous. The clonotype comes from a man between 18 and 35 years old who had mild COVID-19 (a few samples of this study predate the infection). Cell type and time point are not known. CDR3 amino acids: CATSDLNGYTF. In nucleotides, the CDR3 is TGTGCCACCAGTGATTTGAATGGCTACACCTTC.